The rows below give T cell receptor beta chains drawn from one sample of a study of T cells in Graves' hyperthyroidism and ophthalmopathy. From the multiplex PCR reads, TCRdb called clonotypes with MiXCR, one entry per CDR3 protein. The profile shows about 130,000 distinct CDR3 sequences, around 20% of them singletons. The specimen sequenced was blood. These receptors all stem from a woman between 45 and 60 years old with Graves' hyperthyroidism that later progressed to Graves' ophthalmopathy. CDR3s include the opening cysteine and the closing phenylalanine or tryptophan. Each record gives: J gene, clone size, V gene, D gene, CDR3 protein, CDR3 DNA. The D gene is left open where the match is weak. Only some rows state a clone size, as once, few, many or a class for expanded clones.

>TRBJ1-4|few|TRBV5-4|NA
CASSPGPDEKLFF
TGTGCCAGCAGCCCGGGACCGGATGAAAAACTGTTTTTT
>TRBJ1-3|many|TRBV28|TRBD1
CASSRYRGQGSGNTIYF
TGTGCCAGCAGTCGATACCGGGGACAGGGATCCGGAAACACCATATATTTT
>TRBJ2-2|few|TRBV29-1|NA
CSVVAGDTGELFF
TGCAGCGTTGTGGCAGGGGACACCGGGGAGCTGTTTTTT
>TRBJ1-5|many|TRBV30|NA
CAWNRANQPQHF
TGTGCCTGGAACAGGGCTAATCAGCCCCAGCATTTT
>TRBJ1-1|once|TRBV6-1|TRBD1
CASMVGRQGGNTEAFF
TGTGCCAGCATGGTGGGGCGGCAGGGGGGGAACACTGAAGCTTTCTTT
>TRBJ2-2|NA|TRBV28|NA
CASSLSTGELFF
TGTGCCAGCAGTTTGAGTACCGGGGAGCTGTTTTTT
>TRBJ2-3|many|TRBV6-1|NA
CASNRDTGGTDTQYF
TGTGCCAGCAACAGGGACACAGGAGGGACAGATACGCAGTATTTT
>TRBJ1-3|few|TRBV6-1|NA
CASSEALIWGPGNTIYF
TGTGCCAGCAGTGAAGCGCTTATTTGGGGTCCTGGAAACACCATATATTTT
>TRBJ1-1|many|TRBV6-1|NA
CASTELGNTEAFF
TGTGCCAGCACGGAGTTGGGGAACACTGAAGCTTTCTTT
>TRBJ1-2|few|TRBV28|NA
CASSPDPNHGYTF
TGTGCCAGCAGCCCCGACCCAAACCATGGCTACACCTTC
>TRBJ1-5|NA|TRBV7-9|TRBD1
CASSRQGMGQPQHF
TGTGCCAGCAGCCGACAGGGTATGGGTCAGCCCCAGCATTTT
>TRBJ1-1|few|TRBV5-1|NA
CASSLGGGAARGNTEAFF
TGCGCCAGCAGCTTGGGGGGCGGGGCCGCTCGGGGGAACACTGAAGCTTTCTTT
>TRBJ2-5|many|TRBV28|NA
CASRLDHNLQETQYF
TGTGCCAGCAGACTGGACCACAATCTCCAAGAGACCCAGTACTTC
>TRBJ2-1|many|TRBV5-5|TRBD2
CASSWVLVRGTYNEQFF
TGTGCCAGCAGCTGGGTACTGGTGCGGGGGACCTACAATGAGCAGTTCTTC
>TRBJ2-7|NA|TRBV18|NA
CASSVWESVGEQYF
TGTGCCAGCTCGGTTTGGGAGTCGGTCGGCGAGCAGTACTTC
>TRBJ2-3|many|TRBV12-3/TRBV12-4|NA
CASQRASSTDTQYF
TGTGCCAGCCAGCGGGCCTCTAGCACAGATACGCAGTATTTT
>TRBJ2-6|NA|TRBV11-2|TRBD1
CASTRDRAGANVLTF
TGTGCCAGCACCAGGGACAGGGCTGGGGCCAACGTCCTGACTTTC
>TRBJ2-1|many|TRBV11-3|NA
CASSPIGSYNEQFF
TGTGCCAGCAGCCCAATTGGCAGTTACAATGAGCAGTTCTTC
>TRBJ2-1|NA|TRBV25-1|NA
CASRLTGPYNEQFF
TGTGCCAGCAGGCTGACAGGACCCTACAATGAGCAGTTCTTC
>TRBJ2-7|many|TRBV2|TRBD2
CASKARLAGGEQYF
TGTGCCAGCAAAGCAAGACTAGCGGGAGGCGAGCAGTACTTC
>TRBJ2-5|many|TRBV10-1|TRBD1
CASSESDRGTQYF
TGCGCCAGCAGTGAGTCGGACAGGGGGACCCAGTACTTC
>TRBJ2-1|NA|TRBV19|TRBD2
CASSPSPGTNNEQFF
TGTGCCAGTAGTCCTTCCCCCGGGACTAACAATGAGCAGTTCTTC
>TRBJ2-3|many|TRBV6-1|NA
CASSKNPSASTDTQYF
TGTGCCAGCAGTAAGAACCCCAGTGCTAGCACAGATACGCAGTATTTT
>TRBJ2-7|many|TRBV4-1|NA
CASSQVLTREQYF
TGCGCCAGCAGCCAAGTTCTTACACGGGAGCAGTACTTC
>TRBJ2-5|many|TRBV29-1|NA
CSVDSTSEETQYF
TGCAGCGTTGACTCAACAAGCGAAGAGACCCAGTACTTC
>TRBJ2-3|NA|TRBV28|TRBD2
CASRAMGGIERQYF
TGTGCCAGCAGGGCGATGGGGGGGATCGAAAGGCAGTATTTT
>TRBJ1-2|many|TRBV28|TRBD1
CASSPLTQGAGGYTF
TGTGCCAGCAGTCCTCTTACACAGGGGGCGGGTGGCTACACCTTC
>TRBJ2-1|many|TRBV4-1|NA
CASSQVGTHNEQFF
TGCGCCAGCAGCCAAGTGGGGACACACAATGAGCAGTTCTTC
>TRBJ2-5|NA|TRBV3-1|NA
CASSPSGTQYF
TGTGCCAGCAGCCCCTCCGGGACCCAGTACTTC
>TRBJ2-7|NA|TRBV6-1|TRBD2
CASSDIAGVDEQYF
TGTGCCAGCAGTGACATAGCGGGAGTGGACGAGCAGTACTTC
>TRBJ2-1|many|TRBV5-1|TRBD2
CASKGLAVNNEQFF
TGCGCCAGCAAAGGGCTAGCGGTCAACAATGAGCAGTTCTTC
>TRBJ2-1|many|TRBV28|NA
CASSGRSYNEQFF
TGTGCCAGCTCAGGGCGCTCCTACAATGAGCAGTTCTTC
>TRBJ2-3|many|TRBV11-2|TRBD2
CASSPASGRDADTQYF
TGTGCCAGCAGCCCCGCTAGCGGGAGAGACGCAGATACGCAGTATTTT
>TRBJ1-1|many|TRBV11-2|NA
CASSSYLGGNTEAFF
TGTGCCAGCAGCTCCTATTTGGGGGGGAACACTGAAGCTTTCTTT
>TRBJ2-1|many|TRBV20-1|NA
CSARTYNEQFF
TGCAGTGCTAGGACGTACAATGAGCAGTTCTTC
>TRBJ2-1|NA|TRBV10-2|TRBD1
CASCVAGGPRPNEQFF
TGCGCCAGTTGTGTCGCAGGGGGCCCGCGCCCCAATGAGCAGTTCTTC
>TRBJ2-2|few|TRBV6-2/TRBV6-3|NA
CASSYTRGGELFF
TGTGCCAGCAGTTACACGCGAGGCGGGGAGCTGTTTTTT
>TRBJ2-3|NA|TRBV29-1|NA
CSVDEGTDTQYF
TGCAGCGTTGACGAGGGCACAGATACGCAGTATTTT
>TRBJ2-7|many|TRBV6-1|TRBD1
CASTQGGNEQYF
TGTGCCAGCACCCAAGGGGGCAACGAGCAGTACTTC
>TRBJ2-1|many|TRBV5-1|NA
CASSLTPNSEQFF
TGCGCCAGCAGCTTGACGCCAAATAGTGAGCAGTTCTTC
>TRBJ2-2|NA|TRBV24-1|TRBD1
CATSDAGTGVRELFF
TGTGCCACCAGTGATGCCGGGACAGGGGTCCGGGAGCTGTTTTTT
>TRBJ1-6|many|TRBV27|TRBD1
CASSAGGNSYNSPLHF
TGTGCCAGCAGTGCAGGGGGAAATTCCTATAATTCACCCCTCCACTTT
>TRBJ1-4|many|TRBV7-2|NA
CASSGGPNEKLFF
TGTGCCAGCAGCGGGGGGCCTAATGAAAAACTGTTTTTT
>TRBJ2-1|NA|TRBV28|NA
CASSQGHQSYNEQFF
TGTGCCAGCAGTCAGGGACACCAGTCCTACAATGAGCAGTTCTTC
>TRBJ1-1|many|TRBV5-1|NA
CASSFRPGERTEAFF
TGCGCCAGCAGCTTCCGGCCAGGGGAGAGGACTGAAGCTTTCTTT
>TRBJ2-1|NA|TRBV5-5|TRBD1
CASSLETRGTGIYNEQFF
TGTGCCAGCAGCTTGGAAACGCGTGGGACAGGGATATACAATGAGCAGTTCTTC
>TRBJ2-3|many|TRBV5-1|NA
CASSLGGPGTDTQYF
TGCGCCAGCAGCTTGGGCGGGCCGGGGACAGATACGCAGTATTTT
>TRBJ1-2|many|TRBV6-1|NA
CASSPTGNHYGYTF
TGTGCCAGCAGTCCTACAGGGAATCACTATGGCTACACCTTC
>TRBJ2-1|many|TRBV6-2/TRBV6-3|NA
CASRPTVYNEQFF
TGTGCCAGCAGGCCGACGGTATACAATGAGCAGTTCTTC
>TRBJ2-1|many|TRBV29-1|NA
CSVAASTNEQFF
TGCAGCGTTGCGGCTAGCACGAATGAGCAGTTCTTC
>TRBJ2-1|many|TRBV29-1|NA
CSVEGNGGWEQFF
TGCAGCGTTGAGGGCAACGGGGGATGGGAGCAGTTCTTC
>TRBJ2-4|NA|TRBV7-2|NA
CASSLGGRAIQYF
TGTGCCAGCAGCTTAGGGGGCAGAGCGATTCAGTACTTC
>TRBJ2-4|NA|TRBV19|NA
CASSIGNRAVGKNIQYF
TGTGCCAGTAGTATAGGAAACAGGGCTGTCGGCAAAAACATTCAGTACTTC